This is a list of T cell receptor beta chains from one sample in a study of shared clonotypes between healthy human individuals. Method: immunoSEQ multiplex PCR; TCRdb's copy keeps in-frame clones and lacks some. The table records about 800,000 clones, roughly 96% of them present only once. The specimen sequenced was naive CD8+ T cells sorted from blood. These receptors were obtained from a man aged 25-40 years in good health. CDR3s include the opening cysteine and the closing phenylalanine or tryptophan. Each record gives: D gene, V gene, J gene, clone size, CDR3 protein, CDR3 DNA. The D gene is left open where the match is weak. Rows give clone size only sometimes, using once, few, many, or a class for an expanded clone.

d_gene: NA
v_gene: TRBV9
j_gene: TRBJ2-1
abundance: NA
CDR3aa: CASQGEGISYNEQFF
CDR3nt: TGTGCCAGCCAGGGGGAGGGCATATCCTACAATGAGCAGTTCTTC

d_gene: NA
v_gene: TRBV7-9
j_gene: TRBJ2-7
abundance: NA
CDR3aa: CASSKKSSYEQYF
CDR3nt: TGTGCCAGCAGCAAAAAGAGCTCCTACGAGCAGTACTTC

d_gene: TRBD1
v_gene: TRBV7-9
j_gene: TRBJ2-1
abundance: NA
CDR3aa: CASSTRTGASYNEQFF
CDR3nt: TGTGCCAGCAGCACCCGGACAGGGGCGTCGTACAATGAGCAGTTCTTC

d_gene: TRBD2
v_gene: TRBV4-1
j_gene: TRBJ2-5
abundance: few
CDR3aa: CASSPVRAGGIQETQYF
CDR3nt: TGCGCCAGCAGCCCAGTGCGAGCGGGAGGGATTCAAGAGACCCAGTACTTC

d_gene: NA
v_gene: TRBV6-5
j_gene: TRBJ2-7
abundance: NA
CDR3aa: CASSSSVGRSSYEQYF
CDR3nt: TGTGCCAGCAGTTCATCCGTAGGAAGGAGCTCCTACGAGCAGTACTTC

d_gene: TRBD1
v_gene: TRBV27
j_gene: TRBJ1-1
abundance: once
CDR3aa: CASSPAGQGRGTEAFF
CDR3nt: TGTGCCAGCAGTCCTGCTGGACAGGGGAGGGGCACTGAAGCTTTCTTT

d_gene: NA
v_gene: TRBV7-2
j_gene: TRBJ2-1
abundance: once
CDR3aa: CASSLTSRGDNEQFF
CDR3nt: TGTGCCAGCAGCTTAACTAGTAGAGGAGATAATGAGCAGTTCTTC

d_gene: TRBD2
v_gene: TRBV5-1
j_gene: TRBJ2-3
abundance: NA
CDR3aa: CASSLETSGSTDTQYF
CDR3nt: TGCGCCAGCAGCTTGGAGACTAGCGGGAGCACAGATACGCAGTATTTT

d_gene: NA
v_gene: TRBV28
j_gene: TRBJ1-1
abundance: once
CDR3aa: CASSSPARELNTEAFF
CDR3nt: TGTGCCAGCAGTTCCCCGGCCAGGGAACTGAACACTGAAGCTTTCTTT

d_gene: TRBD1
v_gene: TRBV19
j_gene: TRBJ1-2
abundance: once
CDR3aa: CASTTLQGADGYTF
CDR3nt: TGTGCCAGTACCACTCTACAGGGGGCCGATGGCTACACCTTC

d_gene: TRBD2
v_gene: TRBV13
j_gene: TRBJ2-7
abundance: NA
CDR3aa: CASNHREDSYEQYF
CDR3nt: TGTGCCAGCAACCACCGGGAGGACTCCTACGAGCAGTACTTC

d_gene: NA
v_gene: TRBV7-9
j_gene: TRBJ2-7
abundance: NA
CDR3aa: CASSLISGTYEQYF
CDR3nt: TGTGCCAGCAGCCTGATATCAGGGACCTACGAGCAGTACTTC

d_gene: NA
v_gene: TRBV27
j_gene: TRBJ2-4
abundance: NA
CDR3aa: CASSFLGSGAKNIQYF
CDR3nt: TGTGCCAGCAGTTTTCTAGGCAGCGGGGCCAAAAACATTCAGTACTTC

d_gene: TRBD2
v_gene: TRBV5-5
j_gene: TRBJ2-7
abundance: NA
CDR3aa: CASSSPLAGLFSYEQYF
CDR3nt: TGTGCCAGCAGCTCACCCCTAGCGGGGCTATTCTCCTACGAGCAGTACTTC

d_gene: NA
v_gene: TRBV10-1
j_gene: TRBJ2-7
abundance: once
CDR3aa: CASSSRTETYEQYF
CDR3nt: TGCGCCAGCTCTTCCCGGACAGAGACCTACGAGCAGTACTTC

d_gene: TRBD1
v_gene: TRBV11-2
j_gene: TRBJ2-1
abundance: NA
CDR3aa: CASSFHPSTGTNEQFF
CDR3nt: TGTGCCAGCAGCTTCCACCCCTCGACAGGGACCAATGAGCAGTTCTTC

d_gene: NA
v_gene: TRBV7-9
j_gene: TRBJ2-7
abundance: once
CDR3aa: CASRGGESEQYF
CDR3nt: TGTGCCAGCAGGGGGGGCGAGTCCGAGCAGTACTTC

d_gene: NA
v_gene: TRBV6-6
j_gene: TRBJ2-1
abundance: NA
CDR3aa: CASTPDSSYNEQFF
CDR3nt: TGTGCCAGCACTCCTGACAGCTCCTACAATGAGCAGTTCTTC

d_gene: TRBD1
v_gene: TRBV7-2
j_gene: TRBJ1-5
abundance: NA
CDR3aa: CASSLVGQGLNQPQHF
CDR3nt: TGTGCCAGCAGCTTAGTAGGACAGGGTTTGAACCAGCCCCAGCATTTT

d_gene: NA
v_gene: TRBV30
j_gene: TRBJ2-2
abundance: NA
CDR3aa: CAWSVLVGELFF
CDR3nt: TGTGCCTGGAGTGTACTGGTCGGGGAGCTGTTTTTT

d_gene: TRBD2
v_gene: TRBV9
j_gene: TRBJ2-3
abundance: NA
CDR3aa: CASSGAGGPSEGATDTQYF
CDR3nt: TGTGCCAGCAGCGGAGCGGGAGGGCCTTCCGAGGGTGCCACAGATACGCAGTATTTT

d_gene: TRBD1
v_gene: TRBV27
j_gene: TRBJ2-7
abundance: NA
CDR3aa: CASSSYSGGYEQYF
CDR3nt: TGTGCCAGCAGTTCCTATTCAGGGGGCTACGAGCAGTACTTC

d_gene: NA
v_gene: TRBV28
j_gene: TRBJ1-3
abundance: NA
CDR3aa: CASSLRTEAGNTIYF
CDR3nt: TGTGCCAGCAGTTTAAGGACGGAAGCTGGAAACACCATATATTTT

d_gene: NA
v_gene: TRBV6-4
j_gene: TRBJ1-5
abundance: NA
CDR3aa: CASSRDRRPQHF
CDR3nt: TGTGCCAGCAGTCGGGACCGTCGGCCCCAGCATTTT

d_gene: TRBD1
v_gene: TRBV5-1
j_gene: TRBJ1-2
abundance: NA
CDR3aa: CASSPQGGANYGYTF
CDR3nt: TGCGCCAGCAGCCCCCAGGGGGGGGCGAACTATGGCTACACCTTC

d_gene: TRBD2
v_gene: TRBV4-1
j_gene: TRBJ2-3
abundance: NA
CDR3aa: CASTAGGTDTQYF
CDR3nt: TGCGCCAGCACCGCGGGGGGCACAGATACGCAGTATTTT

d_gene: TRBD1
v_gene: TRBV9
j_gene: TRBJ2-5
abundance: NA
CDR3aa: CASSPWDREETQYF
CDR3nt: TGTGCCAGCAGCCCGTGGGACAGGGAGGAGACCCAGTACTTC

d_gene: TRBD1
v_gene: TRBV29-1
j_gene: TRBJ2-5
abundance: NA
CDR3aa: CSVEGRQGLETQYF
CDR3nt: TGCAGCGTTGAAGGCCGACAGGGTTTAGAGACCCAGTACTTC

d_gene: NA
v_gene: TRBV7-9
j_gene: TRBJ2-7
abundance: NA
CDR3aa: CASSFGSVQYF
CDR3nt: TGTGCCAGCAGCTTTGGGAGTGTGCAGTACTTC

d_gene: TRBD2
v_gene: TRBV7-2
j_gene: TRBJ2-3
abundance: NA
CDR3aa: CASSRKRTSGNEGDTQYF
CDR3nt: TGTGCCAGCAGCCGAAAGAGGACTAGCGGGAACGAAGGAGATACGCAGTATTTT

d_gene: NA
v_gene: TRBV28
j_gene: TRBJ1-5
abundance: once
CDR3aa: CASNRDPADQPQHF
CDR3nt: TGTGCCAGCAACCGGGACCCTGCGGATCAGCCCCAGCATTTT

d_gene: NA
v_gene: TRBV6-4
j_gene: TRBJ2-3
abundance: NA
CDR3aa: CASSVLLARNLDTQYF
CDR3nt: TGTGCCAGCAGTGTTCTACTAGCTAGGAACCTAGATACGCAGTATTTT

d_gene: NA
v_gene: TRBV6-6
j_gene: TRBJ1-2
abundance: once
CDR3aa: CASSPPEEANYGYTF
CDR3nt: TGTGCCAGCAGTCCCCCTGAGGAAGCCAACTATGGCTACACCTTC

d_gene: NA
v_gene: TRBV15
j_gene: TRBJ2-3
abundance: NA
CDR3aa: CATSRDEGRIDTQYF
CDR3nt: TGTGCCACCAGCAGAGACGAGGGGCGGATAGATACGCAGTATTTT

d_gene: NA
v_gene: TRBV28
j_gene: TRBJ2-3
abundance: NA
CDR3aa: CASSFIGPDTQYF
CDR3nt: TGTGCCAGCAGTTTCATTGGCCCAGATACGCAGTATTTT

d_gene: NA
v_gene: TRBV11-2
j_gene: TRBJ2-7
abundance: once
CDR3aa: CASSLDSPDPSYEQYF
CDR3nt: TGTGCCAGCAGCTTAGATTCTCCTGATCCCTCCTACGAGCAGTACTTC

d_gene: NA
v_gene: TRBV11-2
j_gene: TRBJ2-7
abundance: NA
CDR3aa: CASSFRLGEGTYEQYF
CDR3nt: TGTGCCAGCAGCTTTAGGTTGGGAGAGGGCACCTACGAGCAGTACTTC

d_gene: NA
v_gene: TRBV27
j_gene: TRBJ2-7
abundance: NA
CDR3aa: CASSSAGGFSYEQYF
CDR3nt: TGTGCCAGCAGTTCGGCGGGTGGCTTCTCCTACGAGCAGTACTTC

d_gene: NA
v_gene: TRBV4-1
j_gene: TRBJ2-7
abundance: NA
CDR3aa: CASSAHPGGEQYF
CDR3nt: TGCGCCAGCAGCGCCCATCCCGGGGGCGAGCAGTACTTC

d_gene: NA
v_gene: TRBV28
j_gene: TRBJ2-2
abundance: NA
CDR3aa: CAIDSTFTGELFF
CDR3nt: TGTGCCATCGACTCGACGTTCACCGGGGAGCTGTTTTTT

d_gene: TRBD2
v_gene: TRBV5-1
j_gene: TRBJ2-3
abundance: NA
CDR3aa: CASSLNGLAGGTDTQYF
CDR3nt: TGCGCCAGCAGCTTGAACGGACTAGCGGGAGGAACGGATACGCAGTATTTT